This TCR beta chain was captured by sequencing in a study of T cell responses to AZD1222 COVID-19 vaccine. Study-wide context: Researchers grouped second doses given at about 4 or about 12 weeks into one pool. Notes on the study in general: CD4 TCRs associated with vaccination spanned spike, dominating at 160-218 and 743-854.

For this clone: The antigen is not known. A read error may produce the germline difference seen at one junction end.

Assay: immunoSEQ multiplex PCR; the TCRdb copy retains only in-frame clones and omits some. Among 150,000 to 180,000 clones listed, approximately 90% were seen once. The specimen was peripheral blood, collected on day 0 of AZD1222 vaccination. The sequence was obtained from an adult in good health.

CDR3 amino acids: CASTASGATVTQYF. Here the CDR3 DNA reads TGTGCCAGCACGGCTAGCGGGGCCACAGTTACGCAGTATTTT. This chain uses TRBV2 with TRBJ2-3; 9 bases line up with TRBD2. This CDR3 comprises 14 residues. Germline CDR1 is SNHLY and CDR2 is FYNNEI. Drawing the rest from reference TRBV2 and TRBJ2-3, the complete variable domain is EPEVTQTPSHQVTQMGQEVILRCVPISNHLYFYWYRQILGQKVEFLVSFYNNEISEKSEIFDDQFSVERPDGSNFTLKIRSTKLEDSAMYFCASTASGATVTQYFGPGTRLTVL.